This T cell receptor beta chain comes out of a study of cytomegalovirus exposure and HLA in healthy donors (dated by TCRdb to between 2016 and 2019). Background on the whole study: The 700 or so repertoires of the first cohort and the approximately 110 validation repertoires were produced on the same platform, according to a later analysis. Along with the approximately 670-subject first cohort, a separate validation cohort of 120 different subjects was used. The aim of the study was to test whether cataloging public T cell receptors could identify signatures of past pathogen exposure. To predict cytomegalovirus infection status, the study combined high-throughput TCR immunosequencing, statistical association of individual TCRs with disease status, and machine learning. Study-wide conclusions, independent of this receptor: Subsequent analysis determined that TCRs grouped into clusters in the first cohort also showed a tendency toward co-occurrence across the 130 or so validation repertoires, and approximately 94% of cluster scores exceeded 0. The authors suggested that the approach could potentially be generalized to other disease states and immunological phenotypes. A few of the identified cytomegalovirus-associated TCR beta chains were confirmed in vitro to be specific for cytomegalovirus antigens. While some public TCRs were present in many individuals, most TCR sequences turned up only very rarely across donors. The classifier was reported to diagnose cytomegalovirus status with high specificity and sensitivity in both the original and validation cohorts. A later analysis had no HLA typing for the validation cohort, so co-occurrence there was scored across all 120 or so repertoires. The study gave a list of about 170 TCR beta chains associated with cytomegalovirus.

Turning to this clone: The clone's antigen remains unknown. No much larger clone exists at a distance of one base, and base qualities are not known.

The library relied on the immunoSEQ multiplex PCR assay. On the authors' methods: To diagnose cytomegalovirus status from the catalog of TCR beta chain sequences, a statistical classification framework was built. TCRdb limited this immuneACCESS table to in-frame rearrangements with V and J called. A share of clones is missing; checked studies link under half to unresolved V genes, and the rest is unexplained. V and J calls and clone size follow that table, whereas D and trimming were derived from the DNA. The sample table lists 190,000 or so clones, 84% of them with a count of one. The ten largest account for roughly 2.8% of the sample. Trimming takes 7 bases off V and 6 bases off J; junction bases not matched to a gene: 10. The germline V gene provides CDR1 SNHLY and CDR2 FYNNEI. From the cysteine through the phenylalanine, the CDR3 covers 16 amino acids. The CDR3 DNA has 48 bases and is translated from base 1.

The donors were included in the validation cohort of over a hundred subjects, a group kept apart from the roughly 700-subject first cohort. The sequence joins TRBV2 to TRBJ2-4, and 12 junctional nucleotides match TRBD2. The specimen was PBMCs. This clonotype was obtained from a woman between 18 and 30 years old in good health and CMV-seropositive. The CDR3 is CASTSLQGLAGNIQYF. At the DNA level, the sequence is TGTGCCAGCACCTCTCTTCAGGGACTAGCGGGAAACATTCAGTACTTC.